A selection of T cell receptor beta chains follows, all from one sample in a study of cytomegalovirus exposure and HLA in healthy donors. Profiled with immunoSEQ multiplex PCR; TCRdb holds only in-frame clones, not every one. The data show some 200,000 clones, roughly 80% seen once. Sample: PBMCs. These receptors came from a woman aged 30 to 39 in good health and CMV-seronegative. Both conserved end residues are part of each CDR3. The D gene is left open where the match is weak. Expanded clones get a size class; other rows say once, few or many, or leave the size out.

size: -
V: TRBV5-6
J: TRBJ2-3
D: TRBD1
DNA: TGTGCCAGCAGCTTGGTGGACAGGGGGTCAGATACGCAGTATTTT
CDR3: CASSLVDRGSDTQYF

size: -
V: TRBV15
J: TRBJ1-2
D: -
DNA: TGTGCCACCAGCAGAGGCTTTGACGCGGGGCGCGGCTATGGCTACACCTTC
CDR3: CATSRGFDAGRGYGYTF

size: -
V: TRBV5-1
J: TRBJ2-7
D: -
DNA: TGCGCCAGCAGCTTGGGGCTGGTCTACGAGCAGTACTTC
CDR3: CASSLGLVYEQYF

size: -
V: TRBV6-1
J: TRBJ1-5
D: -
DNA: TGTGCCAGCAGTGAGGAGGGGAGAGGGCCCCAGCATTTT
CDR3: CASSEEGRGPQHF

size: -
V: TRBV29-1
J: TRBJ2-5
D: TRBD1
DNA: TGCAGCGTTTCAGGGACAGGGGGCTGGGAGACCCAGTACTTC
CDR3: CSVSGTGGWETQYF

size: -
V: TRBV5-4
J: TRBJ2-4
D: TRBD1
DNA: TGTGCCAGCAGCCCAGGGGGAACCAAAAACATTCAGTACTTC
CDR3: CASSPGGTKNIQYF

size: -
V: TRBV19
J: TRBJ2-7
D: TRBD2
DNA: TGTGCCAGTAGTACCAGACTAGCGGGAGGGCCAGACGAGCAGTACTTC
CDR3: CASSTRLAGGPDEQYF

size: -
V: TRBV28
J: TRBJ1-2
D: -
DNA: TGTGCCAGCAGTTGGGACACCGACCGGGGCTACACCTTC
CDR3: CASSWDTDRGYTF

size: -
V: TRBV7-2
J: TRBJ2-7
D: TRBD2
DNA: TGTGCCAGCAGCTTTGAGCGGGGACTCTACGAGCAGTACTTC
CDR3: CASSFERGLYEQYF

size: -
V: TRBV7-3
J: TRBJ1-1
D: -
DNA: TGTGCCAGCAGCCGGAGGAGGGACACTGAAGCTTTCTTT
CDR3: CASSRRRDTEAFF

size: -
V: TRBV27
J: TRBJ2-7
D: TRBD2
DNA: TGTGCCAGCAGTTTCAGTCTAGCGGGAGTCTACGAGCAGTACTTC
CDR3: CASSFSLAGVYEQYF

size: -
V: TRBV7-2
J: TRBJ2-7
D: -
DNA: TGTGCCAGCAGCTTAGTGGAGGGGGCGCAGGAGCAGTACTTC
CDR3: CASSLVEGAQEQYF

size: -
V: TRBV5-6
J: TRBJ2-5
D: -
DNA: TGTGCCAGCAGCTTACCCCCCTTGAGCCAGTACTTC
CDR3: CASSLPPLSQYF

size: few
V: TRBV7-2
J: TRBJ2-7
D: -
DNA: TGTGCCAGCAGCTTTCTCCTTCGGGAGCAGTACTTC
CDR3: CASSFLLREQYF

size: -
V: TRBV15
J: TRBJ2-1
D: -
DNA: TGTGCCACCGGGGCTTGGCCCAACAATGAGCAGTTCTTC
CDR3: CATGAWPNNEQFF

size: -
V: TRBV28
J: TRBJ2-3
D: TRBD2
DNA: TGTGCCAGCAGTTCCGGACTAGCGGGAGTAGAGCTAGATACGCAGTATTTT
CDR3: CASSSGLAGVELDTQYF

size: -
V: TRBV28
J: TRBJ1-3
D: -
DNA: TGTGCCAGCAATATCAGGGGAGGAAACACCATATATTTT
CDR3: CASNIRGGNTIYF

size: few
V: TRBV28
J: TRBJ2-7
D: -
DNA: TGTGCCAGCAGTTTATTCTTCGAGGTAGCGGCCCTAAACTCCTACGAGCAGTACTTC
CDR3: CASSLFFEVAALNSYEQYF

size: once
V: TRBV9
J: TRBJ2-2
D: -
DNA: TGTGCCAGCAGCGTAGGTAATAGAGAGCTGTTTTTT
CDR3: CASSVGNRELFF

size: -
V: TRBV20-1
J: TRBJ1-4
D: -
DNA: TGCAGTCTGAGGGCTGGGGAAAAACTGTTTTTT
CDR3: CSLRAGEKLFF

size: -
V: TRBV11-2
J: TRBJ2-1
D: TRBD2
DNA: TGTGCCAGCAGCTCCTACCTACTAGCGGGAGGCGCCAATGAGCAGTTCTTC
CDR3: CASSSYLLAGGANEQFF

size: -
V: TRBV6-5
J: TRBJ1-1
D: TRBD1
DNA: TGTGCCAGCAGTTACGACAGGGGGACCTTTAACACTGAAGCTTTCTTT
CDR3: CASSYDRGTFNTEAFF

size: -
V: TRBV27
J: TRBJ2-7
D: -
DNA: TGTGCCAGCAGTTTATTGCCTAGGCAGGGTACCTACGAGCAGTACTTC
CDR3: CASSLLPRQGTYEQYF

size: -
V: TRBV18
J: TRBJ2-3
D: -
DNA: TGTGCCAGCTCAACGGGGAACACAGATACGCAGTATTTT
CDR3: CASSTGNTDTQYF

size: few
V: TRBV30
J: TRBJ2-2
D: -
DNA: TGTGCCTGGACTCCCGGCGGGGAGCTGTTTTTT
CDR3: CAWTPGGELFF

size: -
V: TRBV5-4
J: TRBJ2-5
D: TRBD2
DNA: TGTGCCAGCAGCTTGGCTAGCGGGGCCCAAGAGACCCAGTACTTC
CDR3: CASSLASGAQETQYF

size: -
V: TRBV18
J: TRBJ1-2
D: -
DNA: TGTGCCAGCTCACCCAACTCCCCCTCTTGGAACTATGGCTACACCTTC
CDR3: CASSPNSPSWNYGYTF

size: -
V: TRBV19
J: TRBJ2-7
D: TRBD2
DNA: TGTGCCAGTAGTAAGCGGGAGAACCCAGTGGATTACGAGCAGTACTTC
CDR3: CASSKRENPVDYEQYF

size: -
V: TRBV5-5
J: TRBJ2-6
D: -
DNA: TGTGCCAGCAGGGAGGGGGCCAACGTCCTGACTTTC
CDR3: CASREGANVLTF

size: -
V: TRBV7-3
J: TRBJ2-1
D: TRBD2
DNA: TGTGCCAGCAGCCCCCCGGGACTAGCGGCGGGAGAGCAGTTCTTC
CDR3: CASSPPGLAAGEQFF

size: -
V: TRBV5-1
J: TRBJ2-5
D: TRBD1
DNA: TGCGCCAGCAGCTTGGCACAGGGGGCGCTAGGAACCCAGTACTTC
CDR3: CASSLAQGALGTQYF

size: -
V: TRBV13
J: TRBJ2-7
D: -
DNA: TGTGCCAGCAGCGATACTAGAAACGAGCAGTACTTC
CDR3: CASSDTRNEQYF

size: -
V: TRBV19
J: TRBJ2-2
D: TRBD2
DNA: TGTGCCAGTAGTGAGGGACTAGCGGGCTCGACCGGGGAGCTGTTTTTT
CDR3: CASSEGLAGSTGELFF

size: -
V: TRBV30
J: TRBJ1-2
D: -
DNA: TGTGCCTGGAGCATAGGGGATTATGGCTACACCTTC
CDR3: CAWSIGDYGYTF

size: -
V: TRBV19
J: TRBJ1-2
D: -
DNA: TGTGCCAGTAGTTTCAGGGGCGGAAGCTACACCTTC
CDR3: CASSFRGGSYTF

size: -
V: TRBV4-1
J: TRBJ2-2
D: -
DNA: TGCGCCAGCAGCCAAGATGGGGGGACCGGGGAGCTGTTTTTT
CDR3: CASSQDGGTGELFF